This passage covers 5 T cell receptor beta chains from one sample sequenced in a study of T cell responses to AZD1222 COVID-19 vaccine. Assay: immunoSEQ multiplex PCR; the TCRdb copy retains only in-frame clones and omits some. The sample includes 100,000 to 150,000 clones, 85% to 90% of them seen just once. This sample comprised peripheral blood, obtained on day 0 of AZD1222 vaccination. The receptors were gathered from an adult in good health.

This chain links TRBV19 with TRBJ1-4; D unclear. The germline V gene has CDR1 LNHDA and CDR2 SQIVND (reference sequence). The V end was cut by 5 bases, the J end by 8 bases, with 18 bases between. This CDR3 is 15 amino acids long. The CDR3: CASSLLVGRGEKLFF. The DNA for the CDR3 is TGTGCCAGTAGTCTCCTGGTCGGGCGAGGGGAAAAACTGTTTTTT.

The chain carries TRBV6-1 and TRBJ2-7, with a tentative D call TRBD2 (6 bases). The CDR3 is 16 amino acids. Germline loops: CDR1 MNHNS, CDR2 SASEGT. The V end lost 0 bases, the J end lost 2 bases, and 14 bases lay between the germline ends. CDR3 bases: TGTGCCAGCAGTGAAGCGGGGGTAGCGGTAACCTACGAGCAGTACTTC. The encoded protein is CASSEAGVAVTYEQYF.

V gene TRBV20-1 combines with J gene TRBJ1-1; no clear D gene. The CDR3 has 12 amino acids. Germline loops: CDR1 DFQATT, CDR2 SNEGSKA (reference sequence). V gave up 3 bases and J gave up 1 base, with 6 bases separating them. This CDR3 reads CSASFPNTEAFF. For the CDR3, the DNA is TGCAGTGCTAGTTTCCCGAACACTGAAGCTTTCTTT.

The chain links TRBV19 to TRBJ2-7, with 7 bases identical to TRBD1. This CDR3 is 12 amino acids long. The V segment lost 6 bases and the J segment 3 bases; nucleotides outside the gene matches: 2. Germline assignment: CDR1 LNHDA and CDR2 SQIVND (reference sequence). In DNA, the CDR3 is TGTGCCAGTAGGGGGACAGTCTACGAGCAGTACTTC. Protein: CASRGTVYEQYF.

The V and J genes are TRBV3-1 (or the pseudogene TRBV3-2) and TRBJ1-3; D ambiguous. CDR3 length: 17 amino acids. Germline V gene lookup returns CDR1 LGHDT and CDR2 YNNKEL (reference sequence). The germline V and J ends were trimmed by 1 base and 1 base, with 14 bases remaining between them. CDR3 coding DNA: TGTGCCAGCAGCCAAGTTCACCTTAGGACTTCTGGAAACACCATATATTTT. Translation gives CASSQVHLRTSGNTIYF.